The clone carrying this T cell receptor (beta chain) was observed at least ten times. The antigen remains unidentified. The authors amplified TCR beta CDR3 regions, and they did so from RNA transcripts for repertoire sequencing. First-round RT-PCR with HTBI primers preceded a second-round multiplex PCR. TCRdb re-called the multiplex PCR reads through MiXCR, storing one row per CDR3 protein. The sample has about 410,000 distinct CDR3 sequences, around 19% seen once. V was trimmed by 8 bases and J by 1 base, leaving 11 bases between them. Germline CDR1 SNHLY, CDR2 FYNNEI. The CDR3 extends over 13 amino acids. The data originate from a study of Graves' ophthalmopathy and Graves' hyperthyroidism. Overall study context: The study drew peripheral blood at initial diagnosis, before any treatment. Study outcomes and limitations: Ophthalmopathy progression cases were predicted by the model with approximately 66% sensitivity and less than 85% specificity. Among thyroid clonotypes expanded above 0.001 frequency, most also appeared in blood.

J is TRBJ1-1 and V is TRBV2; a weak D match, TRBD1 (5 bases). The sequence was obtained from a woman younger than 35 with Graves' ophthalmopathy. Sequencing was carried out using peripheral blood. CDR3 sequence reads: CASGGDANTEAFF. In DNA, the CDR3 is TGTGCCAGCGGGGGGGACGCGAACACTGAAGCTTTCTTT.